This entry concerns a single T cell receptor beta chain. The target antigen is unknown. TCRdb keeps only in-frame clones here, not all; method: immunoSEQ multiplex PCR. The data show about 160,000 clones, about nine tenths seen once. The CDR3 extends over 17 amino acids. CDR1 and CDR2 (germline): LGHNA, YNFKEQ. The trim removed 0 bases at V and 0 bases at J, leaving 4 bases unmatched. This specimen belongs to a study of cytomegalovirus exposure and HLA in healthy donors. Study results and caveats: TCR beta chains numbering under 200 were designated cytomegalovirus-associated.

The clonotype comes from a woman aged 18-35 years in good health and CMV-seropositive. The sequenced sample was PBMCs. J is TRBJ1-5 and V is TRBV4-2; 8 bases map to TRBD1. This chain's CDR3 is CASSQDSGTGSNQPQHF. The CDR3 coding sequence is TGTGCCAGCAGCCAAGATTCTGGGACAGGTAGCAATCAGCCCCAGCATTTT.